This TCR beta chain appears in the sequencing data of a study of cytomegalovirus exposure and HLA in healthy donors. Study-level results: One later analysis reportedly identified an Asian-associated ancestry cluster that showed fewer N-insertions than the roughly 600-donor mean.

Though nominally healthy at sampling, donors likely had unrecorded immune exposures. Researchers ran the PCR with 60 Vbeta and 13 Jbeta primers. TCRdb's copy holds only in-frame clones and misses some; the assay was immunoSEQ multiplex PCR. The sample lists around 120,000 clones; roughly 80% were seen once. A remark on this clone: Its specificity is unknown.

The CDR3 is 13 amino acids. Losses at the gene ends were 10 bases for V and 6 bases for J; bases not matched to a gene: 10. Germline V lookup: CDR1 LGHNT, CDR2 FRNRAP. This clonotype was obtained from a female donor in good health and CMV-seropositive. V and J are TRBV12-5 and TRBJ1-2; 8 positions agree with TRBD1. Sequencing used PBMCs. The CDR3 sequence: CATRGQGQNGYTF. DNA of the CDR3: TGTGCTACTCGTGGACAGGGCCAGAATGGCTACACCTTC.